This T cell receptor (beta chain) was found in a study of response to subunit inactivated influenza vaccine (dated by TCRdb to the late 2010s). Study-wide context: Deep quantitative T cell receptor repertoire profiling was used in the study to track responses to a trivalent subunit inactivated influenza vaccine.

The library was prepared using RT-PCR. The reads were generated on an Illumina HiSeq 2500. TCRdb handled the public reads itself, with Q25 trimming in fastp and clone calling in MiXCR, and kept productive beta chains. Every CDR3 protein is listed once, alongside the most common genes and DNA of its rows. In all, the sample holds 700,000 to 900,000 distinct CDR3 sequences, and 21% of those were seen once. Roughly a tenth of the sample lies in the top ten. The germline V gene (reference sequence) gives CDR1 as LGHDT and CDR2 as YNNKEL. Relative to germline, V is 4 bases shorter and J is 3 bases shorter, with 15 bases between their ends. The CDR3 runs 16 residues from the cysteine to the phenylalanine. Here the CDR3 DNA is all that survives: 48 bases in frame from base 1. Turning to this clonotype: Its antigen target is currently unknown. One base away there is no much larger clone; base qualities are not given.

Beyond this particular receptor, the publication reports: The authors proposed that each seasonal influenza vaccination may bring in only a limited number of new T cells.

The chain is encoded by TRBV3-1 joined to TRBJ1-4; the D gene lacks a confident call. The input for sequencing was PBMCs from blood, taken more than 4 days after vaccination. This TCR derives from a man aged 45-65 years who received an inactivated influenza vaccine. Donor details come from another sample of the same person, matched by shared clones. The DNA sequence reads TGTGCCAGCAGCCTGATGGACGGTGCATCTAATGAAAAACTGTTTTTT. Its protein is CASSLMDGASNEKLFF. Reference TRBV3-1 and TRBJ1-4 genes cover what lies past the CDR3, so the full variable domain is DTAVSQTPKYLVTQMGNDKSIKCEQNLGHDTMYWYKQDSKKFLKIMFSYNNKELIINETVPNRFSPKSPDKAHLNLHINSLELGDSAVYFCASSLMDGASNEKLFFGSGTQLSVL.